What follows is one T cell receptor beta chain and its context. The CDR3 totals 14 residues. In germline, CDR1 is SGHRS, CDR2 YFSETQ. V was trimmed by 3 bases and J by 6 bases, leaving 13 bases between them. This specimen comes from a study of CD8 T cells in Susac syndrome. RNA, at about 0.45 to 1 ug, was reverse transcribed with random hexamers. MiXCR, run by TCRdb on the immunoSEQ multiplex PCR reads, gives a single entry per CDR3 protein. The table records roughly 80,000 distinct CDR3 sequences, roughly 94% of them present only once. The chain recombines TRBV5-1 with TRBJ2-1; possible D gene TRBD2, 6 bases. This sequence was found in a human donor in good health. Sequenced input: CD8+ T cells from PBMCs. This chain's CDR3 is CASSYGGSPNEQFF. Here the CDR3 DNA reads TGCGCCAGCAGCTATGGGGGGTCCCCCAATGAGCAGTTCTTC.